These 23 T cell receptor beta chains came from one sample sequenced in a study of blood T cell repertoires in COVID-19 (dated by TCRdb to 2019 to 2021). Library generation was performed with the immunoSEQ multiplex PCR assay. Entries here come from immuneACCESS through TCRdb and include only in-frame sequences with V and J called. Some clones fail to appear in such tables; in the studies checked, an unresolved V gene covers under half of the shortfall, and the cause of the remainder is unknown. For this sample there are roughly 110,000 clones; around nine tenths appear just once. The ten largest account for roughly 8.9% of the sample. The source material was peripheral blood. These receptor sequences come from a woman between 70 and 85 years old who had recovered from COVID-19.

The genes are TRBV5-1 and TRBJ2-2; the match to TRBD2 covers 8 bases. V was pared by 7 bases and J by 7 bases, with 9 bases of the junction left unmatched. The CDR3 is 14 amino acids. Per germline, CDR1 SGHRS and CDR2 YFSETQ. CDR3 protein: CASRGRGGDGELFF. CDR3 DNA: TGCGCCAGCCGCGGCCGGGGGGGCGACGGGGAGCTGTTTTTT.

The V gene is TRBV19, the J gene TRBJ2-7, with a tentative D call TRBD2 (6 bases). V was trimmed by 6 bases and J by 4 bases, leaving 16 bases between them. Germline lookup yields CDR1 LNHDA and CDR2 SQIVND (reference sequence). CDR3 length: 14 amino acids. The CDR3 sequence: CASSPGLTLYEQYF. The CDR3 DNA is TGTGCCAGTAGCCCGGGACTCACTCTTTACGAGCAGTACTTC.

The V call is TRBV28, the J call TRBJ1-2; 7 bases fit TRBD1. The J segment lost 0 bases and the V segment lost 5 bases, leaving 6 bases of the junction unmatched. The CDR3 totals 15 residues. The V gene's germline CDR1 is MDHEN and CDR2 SYDVKM. Here the CDR3 DNA reads TGTGCCAGCAGTCCCGGGACAGCTGCTAACTATGGCTACACCTTC. Its translation: CASSPGTAANYGYTF.

The chain links TRBV10-2 to TRBJ1-5; possibly TRBD1 for D (6 bases). The V end was cut by 6 bases, the J end by 3 bases, with 9 bases between. Germline CDR1 and CDR2: WSHSY and SAAADI. The CDR3 loop spans 13 amino acids. The CDR3 is CASRDSLNQPQHF. The CDR3 nucleotides are TGCGCCAGCAGGGACAGCCTCAATCAGCCCCAGCATTTT.

The chain couples TRBV19 to TRBJ2-3; 7 bases agree with TRBD1. From germline, CDR1 is LNHDA and CDR2 SQIVND (reference sequence). The CDR3 loop spans 15 amino acids. Trimming removed 3 bases from V and 0 bases from J; junction bases left unmatched: 3. The CDR3 here is CASSMGQYSTDTQYF. The DNA of the CDR3 is TGTGCCAGTAGTATGGGACAGTATAGCACAGATACGCAGTATTTT.

The chain combines TRBV5-8 with TRBJ2-4, with D perhaps TRBD2 (6 bases). The CDR3 contains 13 residues. V shed 0 bases and J shed 8 bases, with 9 bases lying between them. The germline gives CDR1 SGHTS, CDR2 YDEGEE. The CDR3 DNA reads TGTGCCAGCAGCTTGGAGCCGGGGGACATTCAGTACTTC. Its protein is CASSLEPGDIQYF.

This sequence joins TRBV29-1 and TRBJ1-1, with D perhaps matching TRBD1 (6 bases). This CDR3 has 12 amino acids. The germline V and J ends were trimmed by 1 base and 6 bases, with 9 bases remaining between them. The germline CDR1 and CDR2 sequences are SQVTM and ANQGSEA. The CDR3 bases are TGCAGCGTTGAAGGGGACACGGCTGAAGCTTTCTTT. Its translation: CSVEGDTAEAFF. The variable domain in full, completed from reference TRBV29-1 and TRBJ1-1, reads SAVISQKPSRDICQRGTSLTIQCQVDSQVTMMFWYRQQPGQSLTLIATANQGSEATYESGFVIDKFPISRPNLTFSTLTVSNMSPEDSSIYLCSVEGDTAEAFFGQGTRLTVV.

This rearrangement joins TRBV4-3 to TRBJ2-7; TRBD2 agrees at 9 bases. Germline-derived CDR1 and CDR2 are LGHNA and YSLEER. The CDR3 is 16 amino acids. Trimming removed 4 bases from V and 4 bases from J; junction bases left unmatched: 11. CDR3 sequence: CASSPRWSSGAYEQYF. The CDR3, as DNA: TGCGCCAGCAGCCCCAGGTGGTCTAGCGGGGCTTACGAGCAGTACTTC.

The genes are TRBV4-1 and TRBJ1-6, with 8 positions matching TRBD1. In germline, CDR1 is MGHRA, CDR2 YSYEKL. The CDR3 consists of 15 residues. V lost 1 base and J lost 7; bases outside the gene matches: 3. Written as DNA, the CDR3 is TGCGCCAGCAGCCAAGGGACAGGGACAAATTCACCCCTCCACTTT. Translated: CASSQGTGTNSPLHF.

This chain uses TRBV6-2 or TRBV6-3 with TRBJ2-5; a possible D gene is TRBD2 (5 bases). The CDR3 totals 13 residues. The germline V gene has CDR1 MNHEY and CDR2 SVGEGT. V lost 6 bases and J 4 bases, leaving 12 bases between the germline ends. This CDR3 is CASSSGLIETQYF. The CDR3 DNA sequence: TGTGCCAGCAGCTCAGGACTTATAGAGACCCAGTACTTC.

Here the CDR3 DNA reads TGCGCCAGCAGCCAGGGGGGTGGCTATGGCTACACCTTC. Translating it yields CASSQGGGYGYTF. The V gene is TRBV5-1, the J gene TRBJ1-2, with TRBD1 matching over 7 bases. Trimming removed 4 bases from V and 4 bases from J; junction bases left unmatched: 4. The CDR3 length is 13 residues. Germline V gene sequence: CDR1 SGHRS, CDR2 YFSETQ.

The CDR3 loop reads CASTRGLAGNTGELFF. In DNA form, the CDR3 reads TGCGCCAGCACCCGCGGACTAGCGGGGAACACCGGGGAGCTGTTTTTT. This sequence joins TRBV5-1 and TRBJ2-2; 11 nucleotides align to TRBD2. The length of the CDR3 is 16 residues. J gave up 1 base and V 6 bases, and 5 bases lay outside the gene matches. The V gene's germline CDR1 is SGHRS and CDR2 YFSETQ.

The genes are TRBV5-4 and TRBJ2-7; weak D call: TRBD2 (7 bases). Trimming stripped 3 bases from V and 4 bases from J, with 17 bases between. CDR3 length equals 15 residues. Per the germline V gene, CDR1 is SGHNT and CDR2 is YYREEE (reference sequence). CDR3 loop: CASSSAAGARYEQYF. The CDR3, as DNA: TGTGCCAGCAGCTCGGCGGCGGGGGCGCGTTACGAGCAGTACTTC.

The rearrangement links TRBV7-3 to TRBJ1-1; weak D call: TRBD1 (6 bases). The CDR3 extends over 14 amino acids. V shed 4 bases and J shed 1 base, with 10 bases lying between them. The V gene's germline CDR1 is SGHTA and CDR2 FQGTGA. This chain's CDR3 is CASSSQGQNTEAFF. DNA for the CDR3: TGTGCCAGCAGCTCCCAGGGGCAGAACACTGAAGCTTTCTTT.

This clone was found once. This sequence joins TRBV6-6 and TRBJ1-5; tentative D call: TRBD1 (6 bases). The CDR3 consists of 15 residues. Germline-derived CDR1 and CDR2 are MNHNY and SVGAGI (reference sequence). The V gene lost 0 bases and the J gene lost 3 bases, with 9 bases spanning the gap. The CDR3 region is CASSYSTGFNQPQHF. The CDR3 bases are TGTGCCAGCAGTTACTCAACAGGGTTCAATCAGCCCCAGCATTTT.

The chain carries TRBV7-2 and TRBJ2-7; D possibly corresponds to TRBD2 (6 bases). This CDR3 spans 18 amino acids. Trimming removed 3 bases at V and 5 bases at J, with 26 bases between. Looked up from germline, CDR1 is SGHTA and CDR2 is FQGNSA. CDR3 loop: CASSFISGGRRADHEQYF. CDR3 nucleotides: TGTGCCAGCAGCTTTATATCGGGTGGGAGGAGGGCCGACCACGAGCAGTACTTC.

J is TRBJ1-5 and V is TRBV28, with 11 bases that match TRBD1. From germline, CDR1 is MDHEN and CDR2 SYDVKM. This CDR3 spans 15 amino acids. V gave up 3 bases and J gave up 9 bases; unmatched junction bases: 7. The CDR3 DNA sequence: TGTGCCAGCAGTTTGGGGACAGGGGGTGTAGTGCCCCAGCATTTT. Protein sequence: CASSLGTGGVVPQHF.

This clone was counted once. This chain links TRBV6-6 with TRBJ2-2; D is ambiguous. CDR1 is MNHNY and CDR2 is SVGAGI in the germline V gene (reference sequence). The CDR3 contains 16 residues. Trimming removed 2 bases at V and 4 bases at J, with 14 bases between. DNA of the CDR3: TGTGCCAGCAGTTACGTGTGGGCCGATGGCACCGGGGAGCTGTTTTTT. Translating it yields CASSYVWADGTGELFF.

V is TRBV29-1 and J is TRBJ1-5; TRBD1 matches 7 bases. Germline assignment: CDR1 SQVTM and CDR2 ANQGSEA. The CDR3 is 13 amino acids. J lost 3 bases, V lost 8 bases, and 7 bases had no gene match. The CDR3 sequence is CSSRTGDNQPQHF. DNA for the CDR3: TGCAGCTCTCGCACAGGGGACAATCAGCCCCAGCATTTT.

This clone was seen once. This chain connects TRBV5-4 to TRBJ2-5, with a possible D match to TRBD1 (5 bases). Trimming took off 4 bases at V and 2 bases at J, with 15 bases between the two ends. Germline-derived CDR1 and CDR2 are SGHNT and YYREEE (reference sequence). The length of the CDR3 is 15 residues. The CDR3 DNA reads TGTGCCAGCAGCAGTAAAAGACAGTCTCAAGAGACCCAGTACTTC. Protein product: CASSSKRQSQETQYF.

This clone came up once. The V call is TRBV9, the J call TRBJ2-6; 8 nucleotides line up with TRBD2. Trimming removed 0 bases from V and 0 bases from J; junction bases left unmatched: 14. Per the germline V gene, CDR1 is SGDLS and CDR2 is YYNGEE. The CDR3 runs to 21 residues. The CDR3 reads CASSVAVRWTSLASGANVLTF. As DNA, the CDR3 is TGTGCCAGCAGCGTAGCGGTCAGGTGGACTAGCTTAGCCTCTGGGGCCAACGTCCTGACTTTC.

J is TRBJ2-3 and V is TRBV7-3; possibly TRBD2 for D (5 bases). Trimming removed 4 bases from V and 7 bases from J, with 21 bases in between. This CDR3 has 16 residues. Germline lookup yields CDR1 SGHTA and CDR2 FQGTGA. CDR3 coding DNA: TGTGCCAGCAGCTCCTTGAAGAGTGGGCCGGGAAATACGCAGTATTTT. Amino acid sequence: CASSSLKSGPGNTQYF.

The V gene is TRBV5-1, the J gene TRBJ1-5; TRBD1 matches 8 bases. Germline-derived CDR1 and CDR2 are SGHRS and YFSETQ. Germline trimming cut 3 bases from V and 4 bases from J; bases unmatched to any gene: 3. The CDR3 is made up of 14 amino acids. The CDR3, as DNA: TGCGCCAGCAGCTCAGGGACAGGTAATCAGCCCCAGCATTTT. This gives the protein CASSSGTGNQPQHF. Based on the CDR3 plus reference TRBV5-1 and TRBJ1-5, the full variable domain is KAGVTQTPRYLIKTRGQQVTLSCSPISGHRSVSWYQQTPGQGLQFLFEYFSETQRNKGNFPGRFSGRQFSNSRSEMNVSTLELGDSALYLCASSSGTGNQPQHFGDGTRLSIL.